This T cell receptor beta chain emerged from a study of blood T cell repertoires in COVID-19 (dated by TCRdb to about 2020). With respect to the entire study: Collaborator samples came from the United States, Italy and Spain and covered acute and convalescent phases of COVID-19. The material from the prospective study consisted of cDNA or gDNA derived from T cells, B-cell-depleted T cells, or PBMCs. Deeply sampled blood TCRbeta repertoires from subjects exposed to, actively infected with, or recovered from COVID-19 were included in the dataset. The repertoires were made available in a free public database intended to serve as a resource for research on the immune response to SARS-CoV-2. Samples were obtained from the ongoing ImmuneRACE study (first 160 participants) and from 1,254 subjects provided by 6 global collaborators. The sample metadata nearly always contained a de-identified subject ID, COVID-19 status, age in years and sex. Where HLA class I and class II types were available, the types were taken from metadata supplied by the sample provider, not from assay-based typing.

Taken from the germline V gene (reference sequence), the CDR1 and CDR2 loops are LNHDA and SQIVND. V is pared back by 10 bases and J by 0 bases, with 15 bases lying between the germline termini. Taken from cysteine to phenylalanine, the CDR3 has 15 residues. Only CDR3 DNA remains: 45 bases, in frame from the first base. TCRbeta CDR3 regions were amplified from genomic DNA by means of the immunoSEQ Assay, a bias-controlled multiplex PCR. Processing in the source paper ran as follows. Within the assay, amplification of reference gene primers was used to estimate how many nucleated cells each sample contained. To quantify the absolute abundance of each unique TCRbeta CDR3 rearrangement, sequence reads were collapsed and filtered. For each sample, productive Simpson clonality was calculated by taking the square root of Simpson's diversity index across productive rearrangements. Entries here come from immuneACCESS through TCRdb and include only in-frame sequences with V and J called. Some clones fail to appear in such tables; in the studies checked, an unresolved V gene covers under half of the shortfall, and the cause of the remainder is unknown. V, J and clone size are taken as reported in that table, and D and trimming were inferred from the DNA itself. This sample holds about 270,000 clones; roughly 86% were observed only once. The leading ten clones occupy around 9% of the sample.

Each collaborating institution followed its own protocols to collect whole blood in K2EDTA tubes. For TCRbeta analysis, collaborators shipped samples as frozen whole blood, isolated PBMCs, or DNA extracted from either of those sample types. Study-wide conclusions, independent of this receptor: The amount of clinical and demographic metadata varied by source and participant and was provided uncurated.

Comment on this clone: What antigen it recognizes has not been identified. Base-call qualities are not available, and no considerably larger clone is one nucleotide away.

The V and J genes are TRBV19 and TRBJ1-4; the D gene is perhaps TRBD1, on 5 matching bases. Sequencing input: peripheral blood. The origin of this receptor is a man aged 35 to 55 with active or convalescent COVID-19. CDR3 region: CATQAGGATNEKLFF. The nucleotide sequence is given as TGTGCCACCCAAGCCGGGGGAGCAACTAATGAAAAACTGTTTTTT.